This T cell receptor beta chain was identified during a study of immune evolution from preneoplasia to lung adenocarcinoma (dated by TCRdb to about 2021). For context, the study as a whole: Immune contexture across lung adenocarcinoma precursors and invasive adenocarcinoma was profiled using immune gene expression, TCR sequencing and multiplex immunofluorescence. Resected precursor lesions (AAH, AIS, MIA) and invasive adenocarcinomas were each compared against paired morphologically normal lung tissue. The sample size was set by how many specimens were available, not by a prior power calculation. The immune data were integrated with whole exome sequencing and methylation data obtained from the same cohort of nodules. A total of around 58 patients with pulmonary nodules who underwent surgical resection were included in the overall cohort. The TCR sequencing data were obtained from 51 patients. According to the study, about 99 samples went through TCR sequencing. Class I HLA alleles were inferred from exome data with POLYSOLVER, and allele-specific HLA loss was detected with LOHHLA. The investigation overall reported the following: Clonality was highest in normal lung, while later-stage lesions appeared to have lower clonality but higher T cell density and diversity. All patients were from Japan and China, so applicability to Western populations was uncertain. Findings were based on association rather than direct causation; larger cohorts with long-term follow-up and longitudinal biopsies were deemed needed. The highest top T cell clone frequencies were observed in normal lung, and a progressive decrease in top T cell clone frequencies appeared to occur from AAH through AIS, MIA and invasive adenocarcinoma.

Note on this clone: This receptor's antigen is unknown. Nothing much larger sits one base from this clone, and base qualities are not available.

Patients underwent resection in Japan or China between the mid-2010s and the late 2010s. Two lung cancer pathologists independently confirmed the histologic diagnosis of each case on H&E slides. The AllPrep DNA/RNA FFPE Kit was used to isolate DNA from FFPE tissue. The immunoSEQ hsTCRbeta Kit was used to sequence TCR beta CDR3 regions from DNA. The study's own analysis went as follows. TCR sequencing data were analysed with the ImmunoSEQ Analyzer. T cell clonality was defined as 1 minus Pielou's evenness, as computed on productive rearrangements. The inverse Simpson index, applied to productive templates, was used to measure T cell diversity. T cell density was expressed as TCR beta template counts normalized to usable DNA, with usable DNA estimated by amplifying and sequencing housekeeping genes. TCR metrics were compared across histologic stages using two-sided Kruskal-Wallis tests. TCRdb re-hosts the immuneACCESS table, in-frame sequences only. Its copies lack some clones; in the studies checked, an unresolved V gene accounts for under half of them, and the cause for the rest is not known. The DNA was the basis for D and trimming; V, J and clone size are from that table. The sample records about 5,800 clones, roughly 80% of which are singletons. The top ten hold about 22% of the sample.

The CDR3 holds 16 amino acids from the cysteine to the phenylalanine. CDR3 DNA is the only sequence kept; it has 48 bases, read in frame from the first base. As encoded in the germline V gene, CDR1 is MNHEY while CDR2 is SVGAGI. Cut back by 0 bases and 0 bases, the V and J ends lie 10 bases apart. Sequencing input: FFPE adjacent normal lung tissue. This chain is built from TRBV6-5 and TRBJ2-3, with an unclear D gene assignment. The TCR comes from a person between 55 and 80 years old with lung adenocarcinoma. Here the CDR3 is given as CASSYSLPSSTDTQYF. The sequenced DNA is TGTGCCAGCAGTTACTCTCTACCTAGTAGCACAGATACGCAGTATTTT.